This T cell receptor beta chain was obtained from a study of cytomegalovirus exposure and HLA in healthy donors. Germline V gene data show CDR1 as LGHNA and CDR2 as YNFKEQ. V lost 5 bases to trimming and J lost 9 bases, with 20 bases between them. The CDR3 is 15 amino acids. Study outcomes and limitations: Immune exposure information comprised only CMV serostatus. Altogether, 160 or so TCR beta chains were recorded as cytomegalovirus-associated. In the analysis, some V segments, TRBV6-2 and TRBV6-3 included, were excluded as indistinguishable.

This clone was seen only a few times. Its antigen is undetermined. The PCR ran on 60 Vbeta and 13 Jbeta primers. Original processing methods: It was a later analysis that counted some 80 million unique TCR beta chains, of which roughly 11 million were shared. TCRdb's table, derived via immunoSEQ multiplex PCR, lists solely in-frame clones and lacks some. The DNA gave D and trimming, while V, J and clone size come from that table. Among over 130,000 clones listed, 79% were seen once. The sequenced sample was PBMCs. This TCR came from a man aged 50 to 59 in good health and CMV-seropositive. V usage is TRBV4-2 and J usage is TRBJ2-1; weak D call: TRBD2 (5 bases). The CDR3 loop is CASSVSPAVRGEQFF. In DNA, the CDR3 is TGTGCCAGCAGCGTCTCCCCGGCTGTACGGGGTGAGCAGTTCTTC.